The 10 T cell receptor beta chains below all came from one sample that was sequenced in a study of vaccination effects on CD4 cells after COVID-19. Ahead of sequencing, the ViraFEST assay grew antigen-specific CD4+ T cells using viral peptide pools. Isolation of CD4+ T cells took place after around 10 days of culture. Participants completed two doses of the BNT162b2 or mRNA-1273 vaccine. Sequencing was performed with immunoSEQ multiplex PCR; in TCRdb, only in-frame clones are kept and a portion is missing. The data show 65,000 to 95,000 clones, with around 77% seen just once and over 0.95% held by the top ten. No antigen is known for these receptors. Here the sequenced sample was CD4+ T cells from PBMCs cultured with HCoV-OC43 spike peptides, taken after COVID-19 vaccination. Subset in this sample: HCoV-OC43 spike overlapping peptide pool stimulation. All receptors derive from a human donor who received a COVID-19 vaccine.

V and J are TRBV7-9 and TRBJ2-3, with unresolved D. This CDR3 region has 15 residues. Germline lookup yields CDR1 SEHNR and CDR2 FQNEAQ (reference sequence). Trimming left V 6 bases short and J 3 bases short, with 16 bases between. DNA for the CDR3: TGTGCCAGCAGTCTCGTCGTAGGGTCGACAGATACGCAGTATTTT. Its translation is CASSLVVGSTDTQYF.

The sample holds a few counts of this clone. The chain uses TRBV20-1 and TRBJ2-2; tentatively, D is TRBD2 (5 bases). The CDR3 runs to 13 residues. V was cut by 3 bases and J by 4 bases, with 9 bases left in between. From germline, CDR1 is DFQATT and CDR2 SNEGSKA (reference sequence). CDR3 coding DNA: TGCAGTGCTAGTTCCGGACTCACCGGGGAGCTGTTTTTT. Its protein product is CSASSGLTGELFF.

V usage is TRBV7-3 and J usage is TRBJ2-2; 8 nucleotides align to TRBD1. This CDR3 region has 17 residues. The germline CDR1 and CDR2 sequences are SGHTA and FQGTGA. V lost 4 bases and J lost 7; bases outside the gene matches: 14. The CDR3 spells CASSSHGGQGAIGELFF. The CDR3 DNA sequence: TGTGCCAGCAGCTCCCATGGGGGGCAGGGGGCGATCGGGGAGCTGTTTTTT.

The chain carries TRBV18 and TRBJ1-2, with D maybe TRBD1 (5 bases). The CDR3 runs 14 residues. Trimming stripped 5 bases from V and 3 bases from J, with 13 bases between. CDR1 KGHSH and CDR2 LQKENI come from the germline V gene. CDR3 DNA sequence: TGTGCCAGCTCATTTTCCGGGACGGACTATGGCTACACCTTC. It yields the protein CASSFSGTDYGYTF.

This clone was detected only a few times. In the same sample, other DNA sequences code for this CDR3. The chain uses TRBV25-1 and TRBJ2-6; D remains unclear. The CDR3 runs 13 residues. V was clipped by 8 bases and J by 0 bases, with 5 bases between them. The germline V gene has CDR1 MGHDK and CDR2 SYGVNS. The DNA of the CDR3 is TGTGCCAGCTCTAACTCTGGGGCCAACGTCCTGACTTTC. As protein: CASSNSGANVLTF.

The chain employs TRBV5-8 and TRBJ1-5; D is possibly TRBD1 (5 bases). The CDR3 is 18 residues long. Germline values: CDR1 SGHTS, CDR2 YDEGEE. V was trimmed by 4 bases and J by 3 bases, leaving 23 bases between them. For the CDR3, the DNA is TGTGCCAGCAGCCCCTTGAAGGGGCGGGGGATCTCCAATCAGCCCCAGCATTTT. This translates into CASSPLKGRGISNQPQHF.

This chain connects TRBV5-1 to TRBJ2-5, with TRBD2 matching over 13 bases. Germline-derived CDR1 and CDR2 are SGHRS and YFSETQ. The J segment lost 4 bases and the V segment lost 4 bases, leaving 10 bases of the junction unmatched. The CDR3 extends over 17 amino acids. The CDR3 DNA follows: TGCGCCAGCAGCCAGACTAGCGGGGGGTTGCGTGGAGAGACCCAGTACTTC. Protein product: CASSQTSGGLRGETQYF.

This clone was counted once. This rearrangement joins TRBV19 to TRBJ2-5; D unresolved. Looked up from germline, CDR1 is LNHDA and CDR2 is SQIVND (reference sequence). Trimming left V 5 bases short and J 6 bases short, with 19 bases between. The CDR3 spans 15 residues. The chain's CDR3 is CASSLKRSPVKTQYF. Written as DNA, the CDR3 is TGTGCCAGTAGTTTAAAACGATCGCCGGTCAAGACCCAGTACTTC. The full variable domain, rest sourced from reference TRBV19 and TRBJ2-5, is DGGITQSPKYLFRKEGQNVTLSCEQNLNHDAMYWYRQDPGQGLRLIYYSQIVNDFQKGDIAEGYSVSREKKESFPLTVTSAQKNPTAFYLCASSLKRSPVKTQYFGPGTRLLVL.

The V gene is TRBV6-5, the J gene TRBJ2-3; tentative D call: TRBD2 (7 bases). Per germline, CDR1 MNHEY and CDR2 SVGAGI. The CDR3 contains 13 residues. The ends were cut back, 7 bases at V and 4 bases at J, with 12 bases in the middle. DNA of the CDR3: TGTGCCAGCAAGAGGGGGGGCCCAGATACGCAGTATTTT. This encodes CASKRGGPDTQYF.

The rearrangement links TRBV5-1 to TRBJ1-3; D uncertain. The CDR3 spans 15 residues. Germline V CDR1 and CDR2: SGHRS, YFSETQ. Between the trimmed V and J ends, which lost 0 bases and 0 bases, there was a span of 7 bases. CDR3 amino acids: CASSLGLSSGNTIYF. The DNA of the CDR3 is TGCGCCAGCAGCTTGGGGTTGAGCTCTGGAAACACCATATATTTT.